The 10 T cell receptor beta chains below come from one sample, sequenced in a study of TIL therapy for anti-PD-1-resistant metastatic lung cancer. The immunoSEQ assay was v3. Clones were sequenced by immunoSEQ multiplex PCR, and TCRdb holds only the in-frame ones, with some missing. The sample records tens of thousands of clones, 55% to 75% being singletons. Documented time point: pre-treatment sample, taken before nivolumab and TIL therapy. The specimen comprised blood, sampled at baseline. Every receptor here comes from a person aged 25-85 years with non-small cell lung cancer.

CDR3: CASSEVRGYTEAFF. The CDR3 coding sequence is TGTGCCAGCAGTGAGGTCAGGGGGTACACTGAAGCTTTCTTT. V is TRBV2 and J is TRBJ1-1; 7 positions agree with TRBD1. This CDR3 is built from 14 residues. The germline V gene encodes CDR1 SNHLY and CDR2 FYNNEI. J was trimmed by 3 bases and V by 3 bases; bases with no gene match: 4.

The chain combines TRBV7-9 with TRBJ2-7, with 14 positions matching TRBD2. The V and J ends lost 6 bases and 6 bases, in that order; junction bases with no gene match: 7. Germline V lookup: CDR1 SEHNR, CDR2 FQNEAQ (reference sequence). The CDR3 consists of 15 residues. CDR3 nucleotide sequence: TGTGCCAGCAGACCAGGGGGACTAGCGGGAGTCGAGCAGTACTTC. Its translation is CASRPGGLAGVEQYF.

This chain connects TRBV5-1 to TRBJ2-7; D remains ambiguous. Trimming pared 0 bases from V and 0 bases from J, leaving 10 bases between. Germline values: CDR1 SGHRS, CDR2 YFSETQ. This CDR3 spans 15 amino acids. The CDR3 loop is CASSLGPGDSYEQYF. In DNA form, the CDR3 reads TGCGCCAGCAGCTTGGGCCCAGGTGACTCCTACGAGCAGTACTTC.

The rearrangement uses TRBV19 and TRBJ2-1, with D tentatively TRBD1 or TRBD2 (5 bases each). CDR3 length: 15 amino acids. Looked up from germline, CDR1 is LNHDA and CDR2 is SQIVND (reference sequence). Between the trimmed V and J ends, which lost 6 bases and 7 bases, there was a span of 19 bases. The CDR3 nucleotides are TGTGCCAGTAGCCCAAGCCAGGGACGCTTAAATGAGCAGTTCTTC. Translating gives CASSPSQGRLNEQFF. The full variable domain, with the rest looked up from reference TRBV19 and TRBJ2-1, is DGGITQSPKYLFRKEGQNVTLSCEQNLNHDAMYWYRQDPGQGLRLIYYSQIVNDFQKGDIAEGYSVSREKKESFPLTVTSAQKNPTAFYLCASSPSQGRLNEQFFGPGTRLTVL.

The V and J genes are TRBV6-5 and TRBJ2-3, with 7 bases fitting TRBD2. This CDR3 contains 16 residues. The trim removed 4 bases at V and 3 bases at J, leaving 10 bases unmatched. CDR1 is MNHEY and CDR2 is SVGAGI in the germline V gene. This CDR3 is CASSSRGGGSTDTQYF. CDR3 sequence (DNA): TGTGCCAGCAGTTCGCGGGGCGGGGGTAGTACAGATACGCAGTATTTT.

This clone was recorded only once. The chain couples TRBV6-5 to TRBJ2-3, with 10 bases fitting TRBD1. V gave up 5 bases and J gave up 1 base; unmatched junction bases: 0. Germline CDR1 and CDR2: MNHEY and SVGAGI. This CDR3 contains 14 residues. As DNA, the CDR3 is TGTGCCAGCAGTGGGACAGGGGGCACAGATACGCAGTATTTT. Translating it yields CASSGTGGTDTQYF.

This clone was counted once. The chain has TRBV6-5 and TRBJ2-7; D is uncertain. Germline V gene lookup returns CDR1 MNHEY and CDR2 SVGAGI. Deletions cut 6 bases from V and 3 bases from J, with 15 bases between. The CDR3 consists of 14 residues. CDR3 residues: CASSLADARYEQYF. The CDR3 DNA follows: TGTGCCAGCAGCCTCGCAGACGCCCGCTACGAGCAGTACTTC.

The chain couples TRBV10-2 to TRBJ2-1, with D possibly being TRBD1 (5 bases). Deletions cut 4 bases from V and 3 bases from J, with 10 bases between. Germline CDR1 and CDR2: WSHSY and SAAADI. This CDR3 region has 14 residues. DNA for the CDR3: TGCGCCAGCAGTGGACAGAGCCGCTACAATGAGCAGTTCTTC. It encodes CASSGQSRYNEQFF.

The genes are TRBV13 and TRBJ1-3; the D is unclear. V lost 8 bases and J 0 bases, leaving 8 bases between the germline ends. CDR3 size: 13 residues. Looked up from germline, CDR1 is PRHDT and CDR2 is FYEKMQ (reference sequence). The CDR3 DNA follows: TGTGCCAGCCATCAGGTCTCTGGAAACACCATATATTTT. Its protein is CASHQVSGNTIYF.

This chain uses TRBV27 with TRBJ2-7; possible D gene TRBD2, 6 bases. CDR3 length: 15 amino acids. Germline-derived CDR1 and CDR2 are MNHEY and SMNVEV (reference sequence). V shed 5 bases and J shed 7 bases, with 21 bases lying between them. The CDR3 nucleotides are TGTGCCAGCAGTCAATCTAGCGATTCGTGGTGGGAGCAGTACTTC. Translating gives CASSQSSDSWWEQYF.